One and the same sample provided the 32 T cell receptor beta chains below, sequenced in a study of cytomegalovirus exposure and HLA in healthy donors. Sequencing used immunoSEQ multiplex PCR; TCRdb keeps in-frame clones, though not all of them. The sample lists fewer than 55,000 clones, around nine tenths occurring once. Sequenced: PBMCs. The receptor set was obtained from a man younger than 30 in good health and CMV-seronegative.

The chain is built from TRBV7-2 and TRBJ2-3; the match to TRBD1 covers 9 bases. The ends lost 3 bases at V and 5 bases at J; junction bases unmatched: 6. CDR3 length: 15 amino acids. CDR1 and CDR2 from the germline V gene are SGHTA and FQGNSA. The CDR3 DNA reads TGTGCCAGCAGCTTGGCGGGACAGGGAAGAGATACGCAGTATTTT. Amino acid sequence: CASSLAGQGRDTQYF.

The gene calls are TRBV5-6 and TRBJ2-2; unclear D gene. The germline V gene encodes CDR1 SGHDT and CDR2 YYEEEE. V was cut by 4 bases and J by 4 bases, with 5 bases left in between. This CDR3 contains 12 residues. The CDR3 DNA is TGTGCCAGCAGCCCGGTCACCGGGGAGCTGTTTTTT. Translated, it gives CASSPVTGELFF.

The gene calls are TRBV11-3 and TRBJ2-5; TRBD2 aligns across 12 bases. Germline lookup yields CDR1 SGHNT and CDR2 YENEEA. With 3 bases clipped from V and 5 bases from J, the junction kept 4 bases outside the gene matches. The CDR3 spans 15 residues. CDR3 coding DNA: TGTGCCAGCAGCTTCGGACTAGCGGGACCGGAGACCCAGTACTTC. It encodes CASSFGLAGPETQYF. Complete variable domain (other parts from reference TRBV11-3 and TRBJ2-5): EAGVVQSPRYKIIEKKQPVAFWCNPISGHNTLYWYLQNLGQGPELLIRYENEEAVDDSQLPKDRFSAERLKGVDSTLKIQPAELGDSAVYLCASSFGLAGPETQYFGPGTRLLVL.

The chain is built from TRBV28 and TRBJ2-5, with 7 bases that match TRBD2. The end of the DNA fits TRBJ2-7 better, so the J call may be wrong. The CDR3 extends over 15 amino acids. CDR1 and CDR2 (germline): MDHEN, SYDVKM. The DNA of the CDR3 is TGTGCCAGCAGCCCCGAACTAGCGTCTCTTTACGAGCAGTACTTC. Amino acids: CASSPELASLYEQYF.

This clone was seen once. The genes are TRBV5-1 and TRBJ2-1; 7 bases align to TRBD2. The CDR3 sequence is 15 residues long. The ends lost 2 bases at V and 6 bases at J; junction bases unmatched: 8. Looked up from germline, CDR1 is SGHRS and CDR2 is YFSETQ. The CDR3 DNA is TGCGCCAGCAGCTTTGCGGGAGCCTCCCCCAATGAGCAGTTCTTC. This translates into CASSFAGASPNEQFF. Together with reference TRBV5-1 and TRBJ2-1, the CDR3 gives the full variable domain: KAGVTQTPRYLIKTRGQQVTLSCSPISGHRSVSWYQQTPGQGLQFLFEYFSETQRNKGNFPGRFSGRQFSNSRSEMNVSTLELGDSALYLCASSFAGASPNEQFFGPGTRLTVL.

This CDR3 is CASSLGGGRAGDYNEQFF. The CDR3, as DNA: TGTGCCAGCAGTTTAGGGGGGGGGCGAGCGGGAGACTACAATGAGCAGTTCTTC. The chain recombines TRBV27 with TRBJ2-1, with TRBD2 matching 8 bases. Germline CDR1 MNHEY, CDR2 SMNVEV (reference sequence). This CDR3 is 18 amino acids long. The trim removed 2 bases at V and 3 bases at J, leaving 12 bases unmatched.

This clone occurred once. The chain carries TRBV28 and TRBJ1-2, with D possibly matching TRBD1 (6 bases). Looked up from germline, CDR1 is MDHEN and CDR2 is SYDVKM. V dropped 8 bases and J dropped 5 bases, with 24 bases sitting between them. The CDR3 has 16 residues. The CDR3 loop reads CASEPIDRSVGYGYTF. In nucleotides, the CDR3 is TGTGCCAGCGAACCAATAGACAGGTCGGTTGGGTATGGCTACACCTTC.

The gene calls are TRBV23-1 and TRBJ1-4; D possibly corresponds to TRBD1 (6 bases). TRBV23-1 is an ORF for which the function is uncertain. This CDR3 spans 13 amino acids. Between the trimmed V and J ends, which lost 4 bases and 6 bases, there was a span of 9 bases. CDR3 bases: TGCGCCAGCAGTCCAGGGGAATATGAAAAACTGTTTTTT. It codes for CASSPGEYEKLFF.

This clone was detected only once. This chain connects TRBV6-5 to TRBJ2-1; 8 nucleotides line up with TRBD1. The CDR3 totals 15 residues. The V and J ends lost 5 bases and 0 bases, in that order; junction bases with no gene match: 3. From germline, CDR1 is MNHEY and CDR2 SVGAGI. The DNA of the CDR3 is TGTGCCAGCAGTGCGACAGGGGACTCCTACAATGAGCAGTTCTTC. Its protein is CASSATGDSYNEQFF.

CDR3 coding DNA: TGCGCCAGCAGTGAGCAAGCCGGCTCCTACAATGAGCAGTTCTTC. This encodes CASSEQAGSYNEQFF. V is TRBV10-1 and J is TRBJ2-1; unclear D gene. V was cut by 2 bases and J by 0 bases, with 8 bases left in between. This CDR3 spans 15 amino acids. Germline CDR1 WNHNN, CDR2 SYGVQD (reference sequence).

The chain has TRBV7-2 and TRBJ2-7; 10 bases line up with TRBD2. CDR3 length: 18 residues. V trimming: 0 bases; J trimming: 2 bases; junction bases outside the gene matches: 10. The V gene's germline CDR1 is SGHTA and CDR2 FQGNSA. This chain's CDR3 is CASSLASADTSGTYEQYF. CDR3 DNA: TGTGCCAGCAGCTTAGCTTCGGCAGATACTAGCGGGACCTACGAGCAGTACTTC.

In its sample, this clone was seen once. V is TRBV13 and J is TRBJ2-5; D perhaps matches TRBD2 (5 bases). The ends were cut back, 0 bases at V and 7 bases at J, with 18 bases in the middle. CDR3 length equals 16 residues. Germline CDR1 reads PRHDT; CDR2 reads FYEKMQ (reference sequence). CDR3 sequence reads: CASSLGLGVGAGTQYF. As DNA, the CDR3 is TGTGCCAGCAGCTTAGGCCTCGGGGTCGGTGCCGGGACCCAGTACTTC.

CDR3 DNA sequence: TGTGCCAGCAGCGGAAGAGACAGGCAGAACACTGAAGCTTTCTTT. Translation gives CASSGRDRQNTEAFF. The chain combines TRBV11-2 with TRBJ1-1, with a tentative D call TRBD1 (6 bases). Trimming shortened V by 5 bases and J by 1 base, and 14 bases separated the two germline ends. Germline V gene sequence: CDR1 SGHAT, CDR2 FQNNGV. The CDR3 spans 15 residues.

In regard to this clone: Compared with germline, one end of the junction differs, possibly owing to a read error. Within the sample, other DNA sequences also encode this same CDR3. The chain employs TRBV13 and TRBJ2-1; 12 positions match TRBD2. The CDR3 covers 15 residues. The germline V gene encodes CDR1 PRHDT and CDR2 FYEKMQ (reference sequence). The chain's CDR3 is CASSPRTSGINEQFF. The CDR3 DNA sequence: TGCGCCAGTAGTCCCCGGACTAGCGGGATCAATGAGCAGTTCTTC.

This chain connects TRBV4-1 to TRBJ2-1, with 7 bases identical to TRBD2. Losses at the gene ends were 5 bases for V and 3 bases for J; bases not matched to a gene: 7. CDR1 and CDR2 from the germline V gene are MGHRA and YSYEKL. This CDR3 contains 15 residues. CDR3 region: CASSNSGQGYNEQFF. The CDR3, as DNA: TGCGCCAGCAGCAATAGCGGGCAGGGCTACAATGAGCAGTTCTTC.

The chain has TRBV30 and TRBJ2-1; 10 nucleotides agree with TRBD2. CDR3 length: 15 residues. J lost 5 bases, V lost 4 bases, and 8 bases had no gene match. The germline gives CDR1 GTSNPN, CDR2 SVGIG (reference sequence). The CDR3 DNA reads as TGTGCCTGGACTAGCGGGAGTCGTAGAAACAATGAGCAGTTCTTC. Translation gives CAWTSGSRRNNEQFF.

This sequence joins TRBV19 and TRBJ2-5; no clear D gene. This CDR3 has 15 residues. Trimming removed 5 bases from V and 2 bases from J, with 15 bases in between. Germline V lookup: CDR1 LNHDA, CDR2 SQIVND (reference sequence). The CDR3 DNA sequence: TGTGCCAGTAGTTTGGGTCTCGCGGCGCAAGAGACCCAGTACTTC. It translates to CASSLGLAAQETQYF.

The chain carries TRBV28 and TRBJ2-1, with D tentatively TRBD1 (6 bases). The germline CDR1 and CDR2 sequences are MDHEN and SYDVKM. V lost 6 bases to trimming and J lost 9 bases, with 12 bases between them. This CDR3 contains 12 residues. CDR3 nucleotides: TGTGCCAGCAGCCTCAACAGGGTTGAGCAGTTCTTC. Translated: CASSLNRVEQFF.

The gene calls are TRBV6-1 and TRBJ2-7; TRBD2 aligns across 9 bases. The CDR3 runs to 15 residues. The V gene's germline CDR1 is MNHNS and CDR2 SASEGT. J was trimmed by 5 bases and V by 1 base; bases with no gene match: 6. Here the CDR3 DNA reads TGTGCCAGCAGTGAAGGGGCGGGGGGGTACCACGAGCAGTACTTC. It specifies CASSEGAGGYHEQYF.

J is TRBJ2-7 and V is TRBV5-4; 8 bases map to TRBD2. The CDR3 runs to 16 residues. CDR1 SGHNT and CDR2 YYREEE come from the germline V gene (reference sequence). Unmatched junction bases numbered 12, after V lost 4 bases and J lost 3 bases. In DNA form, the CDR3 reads TGTGCCAGCAGCGACGGTAGCGGGAAGAGAGGCTACGAGCAGTACTTC. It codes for CASSDGSGKRGYEQYF. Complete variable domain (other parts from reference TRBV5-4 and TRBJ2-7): ETGVTQSPTHLIKTRGQQVTLRCSSQSGHNTVSWYQQALGQGPQFIFQYYREEENGRGNFPPRFSGLQFPNYSSELNVNALELDDSALYLCASSDGSGKRGYEQYFGPGTRLTVT.

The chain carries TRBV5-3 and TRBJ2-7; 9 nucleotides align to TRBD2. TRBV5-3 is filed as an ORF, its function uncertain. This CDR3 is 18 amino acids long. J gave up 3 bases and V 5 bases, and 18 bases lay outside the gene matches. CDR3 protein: CARSKSSGQGTSSYEQYF. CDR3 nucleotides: TGTGCCAGAAGTAAGTCCTCTGGCCAGGGGACTAGCAGCTACGAGCAGTACTTC.

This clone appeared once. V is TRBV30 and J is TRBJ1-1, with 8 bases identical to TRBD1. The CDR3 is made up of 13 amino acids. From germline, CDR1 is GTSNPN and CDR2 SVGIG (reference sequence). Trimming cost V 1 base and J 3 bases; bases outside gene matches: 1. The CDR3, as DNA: TGTGCCTGGAGTGCGGGACAGGACACTGAAGCTTTCTTT. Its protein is CAWSAGQDTEAFF.

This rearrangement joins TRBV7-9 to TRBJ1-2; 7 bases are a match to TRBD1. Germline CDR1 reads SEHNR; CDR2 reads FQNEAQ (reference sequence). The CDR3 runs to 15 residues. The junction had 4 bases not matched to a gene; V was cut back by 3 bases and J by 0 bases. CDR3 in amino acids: CASSFRTGANYGYTF. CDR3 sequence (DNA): TGTGCCAGCAGCTTCAGGACAGGAGCTAACTATGGCTACACCTTC.

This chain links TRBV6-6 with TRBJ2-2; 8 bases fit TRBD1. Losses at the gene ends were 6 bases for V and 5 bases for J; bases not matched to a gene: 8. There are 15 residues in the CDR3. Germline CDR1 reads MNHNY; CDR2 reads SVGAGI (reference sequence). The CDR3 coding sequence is TGTGCCAGCAGCCCAGACAGGGGTAGTACCGGGGAGCTGTTTTTT. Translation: CASSPDRGSTGELFF.

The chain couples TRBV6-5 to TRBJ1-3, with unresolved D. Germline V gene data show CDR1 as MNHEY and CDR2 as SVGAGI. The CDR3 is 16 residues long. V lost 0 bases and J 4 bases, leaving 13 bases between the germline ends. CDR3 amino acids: CASSYSEVRSGNTIYF. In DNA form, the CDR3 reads TGTGCCAGCAGTTACTCGGAAGTAAGGAGCGGAAACACCATATATTTT.

CDR3 protein: CASSLIQRGTDTQYF. In DNA form, the CDR3 reads TGTGCCAGCAGCTTAATCCAGCGTGGGACAGATACGCAGTATTTT. The V call is TRBV7-9, the J call TRBJ2-3, with unresolved D. The V gene's germline CDR1 is SEHNR and CDR2 FQNEAQ (reference sequence). V gave up 2 bases and J gave up 3 bases, with 12 bases separating them. The CDR3 extends over 15 amino acids.

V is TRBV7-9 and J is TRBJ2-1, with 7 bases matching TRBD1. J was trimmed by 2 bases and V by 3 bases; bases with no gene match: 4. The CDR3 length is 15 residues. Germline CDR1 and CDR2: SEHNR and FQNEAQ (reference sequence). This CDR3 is CASSFRDSPYNEQFF. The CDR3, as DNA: TGTGCCAGCAGCTTCCGGGACAGTCCCTACAATGAGCAGTTCTTC.

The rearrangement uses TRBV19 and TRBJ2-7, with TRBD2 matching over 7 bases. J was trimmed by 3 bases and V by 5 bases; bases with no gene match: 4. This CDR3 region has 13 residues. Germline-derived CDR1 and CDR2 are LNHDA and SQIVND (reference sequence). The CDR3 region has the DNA TGTGCCAGTAGTGCGGGGGTTTACTACGAGCAGTACTTC. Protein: CASSAGVYYEQYF.

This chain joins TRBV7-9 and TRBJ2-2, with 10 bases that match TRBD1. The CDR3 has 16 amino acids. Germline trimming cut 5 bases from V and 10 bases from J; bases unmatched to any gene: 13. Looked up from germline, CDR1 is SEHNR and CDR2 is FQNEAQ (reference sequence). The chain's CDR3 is CASSEFDLGTGEELFF. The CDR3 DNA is TGTGCCAGCAGCGAATTTGACCTCGGGACAGGGGAGGAGCTGTTTTTT.

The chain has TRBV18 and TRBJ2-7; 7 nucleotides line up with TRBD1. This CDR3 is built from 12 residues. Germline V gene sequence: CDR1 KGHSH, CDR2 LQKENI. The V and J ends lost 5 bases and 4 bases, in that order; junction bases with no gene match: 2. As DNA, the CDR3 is TGTGCCAGCTCAATACAGGGGTACGAGCAGTACTTC. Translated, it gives CASSIQGYEQYF.

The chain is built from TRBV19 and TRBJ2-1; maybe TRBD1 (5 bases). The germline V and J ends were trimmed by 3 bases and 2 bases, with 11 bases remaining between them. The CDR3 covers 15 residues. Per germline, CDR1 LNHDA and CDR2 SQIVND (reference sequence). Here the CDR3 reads CASSIEGDAYNEQFF. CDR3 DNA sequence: TGTGCCAGTAGTATCGAAGGGGATGCCTACAATGAGCAGTTCTTC. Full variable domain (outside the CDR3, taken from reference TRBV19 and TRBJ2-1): DGGITQSPKYLFRKEGQNVTLSCEQNLNHDAMYWYRQDPGQGLRLIYYSQIVNDFQKGDIAEGYSVSREKKESFPLTVTSAQKNPTAFYLCASSIEGDAYNEQFFGPGTRLTVL.

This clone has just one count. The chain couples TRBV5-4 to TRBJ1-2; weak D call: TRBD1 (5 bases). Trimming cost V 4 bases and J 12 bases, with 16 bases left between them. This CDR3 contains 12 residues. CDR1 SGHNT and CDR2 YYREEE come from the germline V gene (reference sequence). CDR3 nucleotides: TGTGCCAGCAGCCTCGGACACCTAGTAGACACCTTC. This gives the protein CASSLGHLVDTF.